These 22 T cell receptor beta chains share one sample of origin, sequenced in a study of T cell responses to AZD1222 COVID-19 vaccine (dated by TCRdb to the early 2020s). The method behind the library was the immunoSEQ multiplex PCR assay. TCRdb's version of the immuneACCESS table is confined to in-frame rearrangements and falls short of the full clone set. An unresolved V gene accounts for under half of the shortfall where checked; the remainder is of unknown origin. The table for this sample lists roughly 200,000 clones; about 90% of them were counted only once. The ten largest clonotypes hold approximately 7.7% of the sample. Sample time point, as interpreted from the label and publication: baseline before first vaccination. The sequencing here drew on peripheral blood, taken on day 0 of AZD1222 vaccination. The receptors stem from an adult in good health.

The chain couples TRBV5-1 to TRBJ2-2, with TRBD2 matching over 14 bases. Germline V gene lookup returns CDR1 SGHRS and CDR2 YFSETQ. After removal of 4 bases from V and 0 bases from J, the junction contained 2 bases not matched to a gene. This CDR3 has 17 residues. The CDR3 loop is CASSGTSGGANTGELFF. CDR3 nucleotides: TGCGCCAGCAGCGGGACTAGCGGGGGCGCGAACACCGGGGAGCTGTTTTTT.

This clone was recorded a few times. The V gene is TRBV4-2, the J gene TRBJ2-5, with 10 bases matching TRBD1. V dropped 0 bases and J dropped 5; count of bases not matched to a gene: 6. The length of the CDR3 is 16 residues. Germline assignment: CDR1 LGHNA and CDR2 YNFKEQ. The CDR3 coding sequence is TGTGCCAGCAGCCAAGAGGGGGGACAGGGGCGCGAGACCCAGTACTTC. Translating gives CASSQEGGQGRETQYF.

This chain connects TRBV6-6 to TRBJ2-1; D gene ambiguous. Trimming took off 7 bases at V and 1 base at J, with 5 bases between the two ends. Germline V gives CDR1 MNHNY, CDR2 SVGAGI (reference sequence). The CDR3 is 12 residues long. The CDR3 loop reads CASIESYNEQFF. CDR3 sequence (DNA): TGTGCCAGCATAGAGTCCTACAATGAGCAGTTCTTC.

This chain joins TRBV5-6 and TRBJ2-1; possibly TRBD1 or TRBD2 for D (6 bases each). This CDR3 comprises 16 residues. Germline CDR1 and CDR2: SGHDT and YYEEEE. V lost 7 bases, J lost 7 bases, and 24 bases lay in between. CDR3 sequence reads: CASGTQLTGAWNEQFF. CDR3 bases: TGTGCCAGCGGGACTCAACTTACGGGGGCCTGGAATGAGCAGTTCTTC.

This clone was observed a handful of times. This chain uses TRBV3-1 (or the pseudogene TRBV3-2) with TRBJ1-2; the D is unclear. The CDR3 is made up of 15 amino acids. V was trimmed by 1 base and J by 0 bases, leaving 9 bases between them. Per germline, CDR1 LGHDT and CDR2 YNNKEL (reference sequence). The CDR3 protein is CASSQARLANYGYTF. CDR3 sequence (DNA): TGTGCCAGCAGCCAAGCCAGGTTAGCTAACTATGGCTACACCTTC.

The CDR3 region is CASSWDRGTTEAFF. The CDR3 coding sequence is TGTGCCAGCAGCTGGGACAGGGGTACCACTGAAGCTTTCTTT. The genes are TRBV7-9 and TRBJ1-1, with 10 bases that match TRBD1. The CDR3 has 14 residues. The junction had 3 bases not matched to a gene; V was cut back by 4 bases and J by 4 bases. Germline-derived CDR1 and CDR2 are SEHNR and FQNEAQ (reference sequence).

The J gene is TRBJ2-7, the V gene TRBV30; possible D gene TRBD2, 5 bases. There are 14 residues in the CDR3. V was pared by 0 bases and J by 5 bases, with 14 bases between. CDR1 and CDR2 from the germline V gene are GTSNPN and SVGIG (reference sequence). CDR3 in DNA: TGTGCCTGGAGTGTAGAGGGCCGCCGTGACGAGCAGTACTTC. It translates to CAWSVEGRRDEQYF.

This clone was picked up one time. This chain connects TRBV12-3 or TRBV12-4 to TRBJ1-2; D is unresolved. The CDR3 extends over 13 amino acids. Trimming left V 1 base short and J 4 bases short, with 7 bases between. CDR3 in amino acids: CASSLVLPYGYTF. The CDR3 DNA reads TGTGCCAGCAGTTTAGTTCTCCCCTATGGCTACACCTTC.

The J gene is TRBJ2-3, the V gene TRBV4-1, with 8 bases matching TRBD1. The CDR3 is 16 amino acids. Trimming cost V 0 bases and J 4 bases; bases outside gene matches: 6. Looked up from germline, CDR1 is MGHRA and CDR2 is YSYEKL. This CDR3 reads CASSQERAGGADTQYF. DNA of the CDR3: TGCGCCAGCAGCCAAGAACGGGCAGGGGGCGCAGATACGCAGTATTTT.

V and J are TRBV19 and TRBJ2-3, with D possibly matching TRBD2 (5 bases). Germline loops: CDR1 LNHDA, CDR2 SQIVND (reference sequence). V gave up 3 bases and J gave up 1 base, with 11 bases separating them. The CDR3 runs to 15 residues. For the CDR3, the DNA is TGTGCCAGTAGTATCGCGGGCGATCGCACAGATACGCAGTATTTT. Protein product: CASSIAGDRTDTQYF.

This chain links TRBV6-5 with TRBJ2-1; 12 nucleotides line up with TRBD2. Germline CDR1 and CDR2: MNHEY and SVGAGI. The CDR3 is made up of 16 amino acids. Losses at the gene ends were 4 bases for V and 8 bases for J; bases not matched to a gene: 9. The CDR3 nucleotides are TGTGCCAGCAGTTCGGGACTAGCGGGCTCAGGGGATGAGCAGTTCTTC. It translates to CASSSGLAGSGDEQFF.

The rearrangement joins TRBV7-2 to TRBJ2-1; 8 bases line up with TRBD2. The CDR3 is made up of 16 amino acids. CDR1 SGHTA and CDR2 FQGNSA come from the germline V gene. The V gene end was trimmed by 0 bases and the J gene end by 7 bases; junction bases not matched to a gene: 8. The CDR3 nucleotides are TGTGCCAGCAGCTTAGCTAGCGGGGTGTTTGGTAATGAGCAGTTCTTC. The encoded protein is CASSLASGVFGNEQFF. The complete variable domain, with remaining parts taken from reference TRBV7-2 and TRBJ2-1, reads GAGVSQSPSNKVTEKGKDVELRCDPISGHTALYWYRQSLGQGLEFLIYFQGNSAPDKSGLPSDRFSAERTGGSVSTLTIQRTQQEDSAVYLCASSLASGVFGNEQFFGPGTRLTVL.

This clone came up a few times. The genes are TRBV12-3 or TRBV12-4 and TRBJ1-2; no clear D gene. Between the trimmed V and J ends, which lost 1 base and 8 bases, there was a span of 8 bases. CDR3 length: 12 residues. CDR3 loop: CASSLGTTGYTF. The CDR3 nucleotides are TGTGCCAGCAGTTTAGGGACCACGGGCTACACCTTC.

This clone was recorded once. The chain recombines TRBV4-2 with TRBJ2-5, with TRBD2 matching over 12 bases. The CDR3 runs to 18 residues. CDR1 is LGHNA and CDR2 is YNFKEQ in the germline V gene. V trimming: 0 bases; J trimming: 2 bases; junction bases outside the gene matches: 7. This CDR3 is CASSQEGQTSGGQETQYF. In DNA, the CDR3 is TGTGCCAGCAGCCAAGAAGGGCAGACTAGCGGGGGACAAGAGACCCAGTACTTC.

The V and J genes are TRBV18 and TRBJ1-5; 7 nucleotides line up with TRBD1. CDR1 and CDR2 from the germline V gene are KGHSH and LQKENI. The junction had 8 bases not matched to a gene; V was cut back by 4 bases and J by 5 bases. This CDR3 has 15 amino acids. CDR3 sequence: CASSLEQGQDQPQHF. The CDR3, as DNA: TGTGCCAGCTCACTAGAACAGGGGCAAGATCAGCCCCAGCATTTT.

CDR3 sequence: CASSLPQGWGTEAFF. The CDR3 DNA sequence: TGTGCCAGCAGCTTACCTCAGGGGTGGGGGACTGAAGCTTTCTTT. The chain is built from TRBV11-2 and TRBJ1-1; D is possibly TRBD1 (6 bases). V lost 2 bases and J lost 5, with 15 bases in between. Germline V lookup: CDR1 SGHAT, CDR2 FQNNGV. The CDR3 sequence is 15 residues long.

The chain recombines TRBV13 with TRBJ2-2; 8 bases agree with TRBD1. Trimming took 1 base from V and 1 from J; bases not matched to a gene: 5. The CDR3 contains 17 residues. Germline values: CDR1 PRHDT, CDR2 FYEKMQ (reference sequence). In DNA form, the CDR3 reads TGTGCCAGCAGCTTAGAGGACAGGGTTGGGAACACCGGGGAGCTGTTTTTT. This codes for CASSLEDRVGNTGELFF.

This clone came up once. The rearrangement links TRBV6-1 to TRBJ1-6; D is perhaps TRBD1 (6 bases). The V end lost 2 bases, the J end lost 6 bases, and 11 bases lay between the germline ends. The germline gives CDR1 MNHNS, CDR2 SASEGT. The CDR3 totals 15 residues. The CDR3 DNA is TGTGCCAGCAGTGAATCGACAGGAGCTAATTCACCCCTCCACTTT. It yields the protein CASSESTGANSPLHF.

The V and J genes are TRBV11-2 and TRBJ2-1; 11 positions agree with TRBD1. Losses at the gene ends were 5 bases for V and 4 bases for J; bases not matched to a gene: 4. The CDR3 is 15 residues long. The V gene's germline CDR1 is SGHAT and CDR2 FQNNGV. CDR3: CASSLGTGGYNEQFF. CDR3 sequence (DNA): TGTGCCAGCAGCCTTGGGACAGGGGGGTACAATGAGCAGTTCTTC. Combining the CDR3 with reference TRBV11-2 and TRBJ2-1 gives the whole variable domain EAGVAQSPRYKIIEKRQSVAFWCNPISGHATLYWYQQILGQGPKLLIQFQNNGVVDDSQLPKDRFSAERLKGVDSTLKIQPAKLEDSAVYLCASSLGTGGYNEQFFGPGTRLTVL.

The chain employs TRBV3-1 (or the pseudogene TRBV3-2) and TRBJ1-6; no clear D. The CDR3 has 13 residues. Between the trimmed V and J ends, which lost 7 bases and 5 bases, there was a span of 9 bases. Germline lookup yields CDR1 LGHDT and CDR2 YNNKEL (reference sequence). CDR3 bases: TGTGCCAGCACCCCGAGCGATAATTCACCCCTCCACTTT. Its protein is CASTPSDNSPLHF.

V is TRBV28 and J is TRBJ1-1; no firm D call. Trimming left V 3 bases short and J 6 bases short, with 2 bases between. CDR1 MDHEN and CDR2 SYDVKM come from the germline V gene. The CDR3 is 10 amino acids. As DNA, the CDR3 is TGTGCCAGCAGTTTGTCTGAAGCTTTCTTT. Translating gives CASSLSEAFF.

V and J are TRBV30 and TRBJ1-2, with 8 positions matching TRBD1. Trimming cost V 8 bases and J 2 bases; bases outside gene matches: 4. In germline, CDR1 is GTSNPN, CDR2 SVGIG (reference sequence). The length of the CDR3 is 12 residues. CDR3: CARDRRNYGYTF. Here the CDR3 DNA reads TGTGCCCGGGACAGGAGAAACTATGGCTACACCTTC.